Below, 26 T cell receptor beta chains from the same sample are listed, as sequenced in a study of OX40 agonist ivuxolimab in advanced cancers. Using immunoSEQ multiplex PCR, the repertoire was profiled, and TCRdb retains in-frame clones only, with some absent. This sample yields about 68,000 clones, of which about 84% are seen a single time; around 0.7% belongs to the top ten. The source material was CD4+ or CD8+ T cells sorted from blood, sampled in a trial of the OX40 agonist ivuxolimab. The receptors here all came from an adult with an advanced solid tumor such as melanoma, head and neck, liver or kidney cancer.

This clone was detected only once. The J gene is TRBJ1-2, the V gene TRBV4-2; 12 bases map to TRBD1. The germline gives CDR1 LGHNA, CDR2 YNFKEQ. The CDR3 length is 17 residues. The ends lost 0 bases at V and 1 base at J; junction bases unmatched: 3. The CDR3 loop is CASSQEGQGAVNYGYTF. The CDR3 DNA reads as TGTGCCAGCAGCCAAGAGGGACAGGGGGCTGTTAACTATGGCTACACCTTC.

The rearrangement joins TRBV6-6 to TRBJ1-1; 9 bases are shared with TRBD1. V was pared by 5 bases and J by 4 bases, with 5 bases of the junction left unmatched. The CDR3 spans 14 residues. Germline CDR1 and CDR2: MNHNY and SVGAGI (reference sequence). CDR3 coding DNA: TGTGCCAGCAGTCAAGACAGGGGGATCACTGAAGCTTTCTTT. Protein: CASSQDRGITEAFF.

J is TRBJ2-7 and V is TRBV6-1; D perhaps matches TRBD2 (7 bases). V lost 6 bases and J 4 bases, leaving 16 bases between the germline ends. The length of the CDR3 is 14 residues. The V gene's germline CDR1 is MNHNS and CDR2 SASEGT. The CDR3 loop reads CASRVTGGPYEQYF. The CDR3 DNA is TGTGCCAGCAGAGTCACCGGGGGGCCGTACGAGCAGTACTTC.

V and J are TRBV7-2 and TRBJ1-5; D not certain. Germline V gives CDR1 SGHTA, CDR2 FQGNSA. The CDR3 loop spans 14 amino acids. V was clipped by 2 bases and J by 7 bases, with 12 bases between them. The chain's CDR3 is CASSLNGMSQPQHF. The CDR3 DNA is TGTGCCAGCAGCTTAAACGGGATGTCCCAGCCCCAGCATTTT.

The chain combines TRBV5-1 with TRBJ2-1; 10 bases map to TRBD1. The V and J ends lost 6 bases and 2 bases, in that order; junction bases with no gene match: 5. This CDR3 is built from 15 residues. CDR1 and CDR2 from the germline V gene are SGHRS and YFSETQ. CDR3 protein: CASTMGTGAYNEQFF. In DNA form, the CDR3 reads TGCGCCAGCACAATGGGGACAGGGGCCTACAATGAGCAGTTCTTC.

This rearrangement joins TRBV27 to TRBJ2-5; D is ambiguous. Germline V gene lookup returns CDR1 MNHEY and CDR2 SMNVEV (reference sequence). The CDR3 runs 13 residues. The V end was cut by 5 bases, the J end by 2 bases, with 9 bases between. The CDR3 protein is CASSGLVQETQYF. Written as DNA, the CDR3 is TGTGCCAGCAGTGGGTTGGTACAAGAGACCCAGTACTTC.

The chain combines TRBV19 with TRBJ2-2; possible D gene TRBD1, 5 bases. The V end was cut by 6 bases, the J end by 0 bases, with 8 bases between. Germline V CDR1 and CDR2: LNHDA, SQIVND (reference sequence). CDR3 size: 14 residues. CDR3 amino acids: CASRWGSNTGELFF. The CDR3 coding sequence is TGTGCCAGTAGATGGGGCTCGAACACCGGGGAGCTGTTTTTT.

This clone was counted once. This chain uses TRBV7-7 with TRBJ2-1; D ambiguous. The CDR3 is made up of 13 amino acids. Germline V gene sequence: CDR1 SSHAT, CDR2 FNYEAQ (reference sequence). Trimming removed 3 bases from V and 6 bases from J, with 9 bases in between. CDR3 DNA sequence: TGTGCCAGCAGCTTCGGCAGCGCCAATGAGCAGTTCTTC. This codes for CASSFGSANEQFF.

The V and J genes are TRBV19 and TRBJ2-3, with 7 positions matching TRBD1. Germline assignment: CDR1 LNHDA and CDR2 SQIVND (reference sequence). The CDR3 runs to 15 residues. The V and J ends lost 2 bases and 0 bases, in that order; junction bases with no gene match: 2. CDR3 DNA sequence: TGTGCCAGTAGTATAACAGGGGCTAGCACAGATACGCAGTATTTT. Its protein product is CASSITGASTDTQYF.

CDR3 residues: CAISGQSNSNYGYTF. The CDR3 nucleotides read TGTGCCATCTCGGGACAGAGCAACTCTAACTATGGCTACACCTTC. The V gene is TRBV10-3, the J gene TRBJ1-2, with 7 nucleotides matching TRBD1. The CDR3 is 15 residues long. Germline trimming cut 8 bases from V and 0 bases from J; bases unmatched to any gene: 9. Germline CDR1 is ENHRY and CDR2 is SYGVKD.

Here the CDR3 reads CASSEATGGAGEQYF. CDR3 DNA sequence: TGTGCCAGCTCCGAGGCCACAGGAGGGGCAGGGGAGCAGTACTTC. V usage is TRBV9 and J usage is TRBJ2-7, with D tentatively TRBD2 (6 bases). V was cut by 7 bases and J by 7 bases, with 24 bases left in between. This CDR3 spans 15 amino acids. CDR1 and CDR2 (germline): SGDLS, YYNGEE.

V and J are TRBV19 and TRBJ1-5; D possibly corresponds to TRBD1 (6 bases). Germline values: CDR1 LNHDA, CDR2 SQIVND (reference sequence). Trimming cost V 7 bases and J 5 bases, with 15 bases left between them. The CDR3 runs 14 residues. CDR3 region: CASNPRGRDQPQHF. The DNA for the CDR3 is TGTGCCAGTAACCCCAGGGGCCGCGATCAGCCCCAGCATTTT.

The chain employs TRBV6-5 and TRBJ2-5; no firm D call. V lost 7 bases, J lost 3 bases, and 15 bases lay in between. In germline, CDR1 is MNHEY, CDR2 SVGAGI. This CDR3 has 14 amino acids. CDR3 in DNA: TGTGCCAGCATCATGATAAGCAGGAAAGAGACCCAGTACTTC. Residues: CASIMISRKETQYF.

The chain carries TRBV18 and TRBJ1-1; TRBD1 is a possible D gene (5 bases). CDR3 size: 14 residues. Trimming left V 3 bases short and J 1 base short, with 9 bases between. CDR1 KGHSH and CDR2 LQKENI come from the germline V gene. The CDR3 nucleotides read TGTGCCAGCTCACCCTTCGGACAGAACACTGAAGCTTTCTTT. Translating it yields CASSPFGQNTEAFF. Combining the CDR3 with reference TRBV18 and TRBJ1-1 gives the whole variable domain NAGVMQNPRHLVRRRGQEARLRCSPMKGHSHVYWYRQLPEEGLKFMVYLQKENIIDESGMPKERFSAEFPKEGPSILRIQQVVRGDSAAYFCASSPFGQNTEAFFGQGTRLTVV.

V is TRBV27 and J is TRBJ2-1; 7 positions match TRBD1. CDR1 is MNHEY and CDR2 is SMNVEV in the germline V gene (reference sequence). This CDR3 has 11 amino acids. The CDR3 protein is CGRQGGNEQFF. DNA of the CDR3: TGTGGCAGACAGGGTGGGAATGAGCAGTTCTTC.

This chain uses TRBV6-5 with TRBJ1-2, with a possible D match to TRBD1 (5 bases). The ends were cut back, 3 bases at V and 2 bases at J, with 16 bases in the middle. Germline V gene data show CDR1 as MNHEY and CDR2 as SVGAGI. This CDR3 contains 16 residues. The CDR3 is CASSYGRGPGNYGYTF. The CDR3 DNA reads TGTGCCAGCAGTTATGGGCGGGGCCCGGGGAACTATGGCTACACCTTC.

The chain links TRBV2 to TRBJ1-2, with TRBD1 matching over 7 bases. The junction had 8 bases not matched to a gene; V was cut back by 5 bases and J by 5 bases. Germline V gene sequence: CDR1 SNHLY, CDR2 FYNNEI. The CDR3 is made up of 14 amino acids. CDR3 sequence (DNA): TGTGCCAGCAGTAGCTGGGGACAGTCATATGGCTACACCTTC. Amino acids: CASSSWGQSYGYTF. Filled out from reference TRBV2 and TRBJ1-2, the complete variable domain reads EPEVTQTPSHQVTQMGQEVILRCVPISNHLYFYWYRQILGQKVEFLVSFYNNEISEKSEIFDDQFSVERPDGSNFTLKIRSTKLEDSAMYFCASSSWGQSYGYTFGSGTRLTVV.

CDR3 sequence: CASSSEGNRGYEQYF. The CDR3 DNA follows: TGTGCCAGCAGCTCTGAAGGGAACAGGGGCTACGAGCAGTACTTC. The chain carries TRBV5-4 and TRBJ2-7; 7 nucleotides align to TRBD1. J lost 3 bases, V lost 3 bases, and 9 bases had no gene match. From germline, CDR1 is SGHNT and CDR2 YYREEE (reference sequence). CDR3 length equals 15 residues.

J is TRBJ2-4 and V is TRBV6-5; D gene ambiguous. CDR3 length: 15 amino acids. Trimming removed 6 bases from V and 0 bases from J, with 12 bases in between. Germline V CDR1 and CDR2: MNHEY, SVGAGI. This chain's CDR3 is CASRSIALAKNIQYF. In DNA, the CDR3 is TGTGCCAGCAGGTCGATAGCACTAGCCAAAAACATTCAGTACTTC.

This clone has a single count. The chain has TRBV18 and TRBJ2-5; D is unclear. The V gene lost 0 bases and the J gene lost 5 bases, with 13 bases spanning the gap. Germline-derived CDR1 and CDR2 are KGHSH and LQKENI. The length of the CDR3 is 15 residues. In DNA, the CDR3 is TGTGCCAGCTCACCACCGTCCGCGTTAGGGGAGACCCAGTACTTC. Protein: CASSPPSALGETQYF.

The chain recombines TRBV7-9 with TRBJ2-2; possibly TRBD2 for D (6 bases). Trimming shortened V by 2 bases and J by 1 base, and 8 bases separated the two germline ends. Germline V gives CDR1 SEHNR, CDR2 FQNEAQ (reference sequence). The CDR3 is 15 residues long. The CDR3 DNA sequence: TGTGCCAGCAGCTTATTGGGGGGGAACACCGGGGAGCTGTTTTTT. Protein: CASSLLGGNTGELFF.

This sequence joins TRBV2 and TRBJ1-6; tentatively, D is TRBD1 (6 bases). Germline CDR1 is SNHLY and CDR2 is FYNNEI. CDR3 length: 14 amino acids. Trimming cost V 8 bases and J 9 bases, with 17 bases left between them. The CDR3 protein is CASRTGGSRSPLHF. CDR3 DNA: TGTGCCAGCCGCACCGGGGGCTCTCGTTCACCCCTCCACTTT.

This clone was observed a single time. This chain uses TRBV5-6 with TRBJ2-7, with D hard to call. Trimming took off 4 bases at V and 4 bases at J, with 9 bases between the two ends. CDR3 length: 12 residues. Germline values: CDR1 SGHDT, CDR2 YYEEEE. The CDR3 here is CASSRSTYEQYF. Here the CDR3 DNA reads TGTGCCAGCAGCCGCAGTACGTACGAGCAGTACTTC.

The rearrangement uses TRBV4-3 and TRBJ2-1, with 9 bases fitting TRBD2. Trimming removed 4 bases from V and 2 bases from J; junction bases left unmatched: 6. The V gene's germline CDR1 is LGHNA and CDR2 YSLEER. The CDR3 totals 16 residues. Here the CDR3 DNA reads TGCGCCAGCAGCCGCGGAATAGCGGGGGCCTACAATGAGCAGTTCTTC. It yields the protein CASSRGIAGAYNEQFF.

This clone was observed a handful of times. The genes are TRBV5-1 and TRBJ2-7; D is possibly TRBD1 (6 bases). This CDR3 comprises 15 residues. Trimming removed 4 bases at V and 1 base at J, with 15 bases between. Germline V gives CDR1 SGHRS, CDR2 YFSETQ. CDR3 coding DNA: TGCGCCAGCAGCCAGACAGGTCTGAGATCCTACGAGCAGTACTTC. Translating gives CASSQTGLRSYEQYF.

This chain's CDR3 is CSASGPNEQFF. The CDR3 DNA reads as TGCAGTGCTAGCGGGCCCAATGAGCAGTTCTTC. The chain carries TRBV20-1 and TRBJ2-1; no reliable D call. The ends were cut back, 3 bases at V and 6 bases at J, with 6 bases in the middle. Germline V gene data show CDR1 as DFQATT and CDR2 as SNEGSKA (reference sequence). The CDR3 has 11 amino acids.